The 27 T cell receptor beta chains given below trace back to one sample, sequenced in a study of cytomegalovirus exposure and HLA in healthy donors. Measured with immunoSEQ multiplex PCR; TCRdb has only the in-frame clones, and not every one. The sample holds some 150,000 clones; around 90% are singletons and the top ten take just under 3%. Sequencing was performed on PBMCs. The receptors were sampled from a man between 18 and 35 years old in good health and CMV-seronegative.

The chain carries TRBV5-5 and TRBJ1-3, with D perhaps matching TRBD1 (5 bases). The germline CDR1 and CDR2 sequences are SGHKS and YYEKEE (reference sequence). The CDR3 loop spans 15 amino acids. The V end was cut by 2 bases, the J end by 0 bases, with 9 bases between. The CDR3 nucleotides read TGTGCCAGCAGCTTAGGGACTTACTCTGGAAACACCATATATTTT. This gives the protein CASSLGTYSGNTIYF.

The rearrangement uses TRBV6-1 and TRBJ2-7, with D possibly being TRBD2 (6 bases). The CDR3 is made up of 15 amino acids. CDR1 is MNHNS and CDR2 is SASEGT in the germline V gene. V lost 7 bases to trimming and J lost 6 bases, with 22 bases between them. The chain's CDR3 is CASTPEGSFGGEQYV. CDR3 DNA sequence: TGTGCCAGCACTCCGGAGGGGTCCTTTGGAGGCGAGCAGTACGTC.

The genes are TRBV27 and TRBJ2-5, with 9 bases fitting TRBD2. The CDR3 totals 14 residues. Germline V CDR1 and CDR2: MNHEY, SMNVEV (reference sequence). The ends lost 6 bases at V and 1 base at J; junction bases unmatched: 3. CDR3 amino acids: CASRSGRSQETQYF. Written as DNA, the CDR3 is TGTGCCAGCAGAAGCGGGAGGTCCCAAGAGACCCAGTACTTC.

The count of this clone is one. The V call is TRBV5-1, the J call TRBJ2-7; 9 nucleotides align to TRBD2. CDR1 is SGHRS and CDR2 is YFSETQ in the germline V gene. This CDR3 is built from 16 residues. Trimming cost V 2 bases and J 2 bases; bases outside gene matches: 8. CDR3 DNA sequence: TGCGCCAGCAGCTTAACTAGCGGGCCTGGCCCCTACGAGCAGTACTTC. Its translation: CASSLTSGPGPYEQYF.

In its sample, this clone ranks as medium-sized. This rearrangement joins TRBV4-1 to TRBJ2-1; D is possibly TRBD1 (6 bases). V lost 1 base, J lost 6 bases, and 10 bases lay in between. The CDR3 runs 14 residues. Germline V CDR1 and CDR2: MGHRA, YSYEKL. The CDR3 nucleotides are TGCGCCAGCAGCCAAGCCCCAGGGGCCAATGAGCAGTTCTTC. Translating gives CASSQAPGANEQFF.

The chain has TRBV6-5 and TRBJ2-7; 8 bases fit TRBD2. The trim removed 5 bases at V and 3 bases at J, leaving 3 bases unmatched. The germline V gene has CDR1 MNHEY and CDR2 SVGAGI. The length of the CDR3 is 13 residues. CDR3 DNA: TGTGCCAGCAGTCGGGGGGGTTTCTACGAGCAGTACTTC. Residues: CASSRGGFYEQYF.

This clone turned up a few times. This chain joins TRBV11-2 and TRBJ2-5; D might be TRBD1 (5 bases). Germline CDR1 is SGHAT and CDR2 is FQNNGV. This CDR3 is 15 amino acids long. V was clipped by 5 bases and J by 5 bases, with 18 bases between them. The chain's CDR3 is CASSAYLGVQETQYF. As DNA, the CDR3 is TGTGCCAGCAGCGCCTATTTAGGGGTTCAGGAGACCCAGTACTTC.

The CDR3, as DNA: TGTGCCAGCAGTTCGGGACTAGCGGGGATCACAGATACGCAGTATTTT. Its protein product is CASSSGLAGITDTQYF. This chain links TRBV27 with TRBJ2-3; 13 bases fit TRBD2. With 4 bases clipped from V and 2 bases from J, the junction kept 3 bases outside the gene matches. From germline, CDR1 is MNHEY and CDR2 SMNVEV (reference sequence). The CDR3 runs 16 residues.

This chain joins TRBV10-3 and TRBJ2-3; 10 bases align to TRBD1. The CDR3 has 15 amino acids. V lost 6 bases to trimming and J lost 1 base; unmatched junction nucleotides: 4. Germline-derived CDR1 and CDR2 are ENHRY and SYGVKD. The CDR3 DNA reads TGTGCCATCAGCGACGACAGGGGGCGCACAGATACGCAGTATTTT. It specifies CAISDDRGRTDTQYF.

This clone was counted once. The chain employs TRBV6-6 and TRBJ2-7; a possible D gene is TRBD1 (6 bases). Trimming removed 4 bases from V and 5 bases from J, with 6 bases in between. The CDR3 covers 11 residues. CDR1 is MNHNY and CDR2 is SVGAGI in the germline V gene (reference sequence). CDR3 sequence reads: CASSWTDEQYF. The CDR3 DNA is TGTGCCAGCAGTTGGACAGACGAGCAGTACTTC.

The V and J genes are TRBV10-2 and TRBJ1-2; 9 nucleotides align to TRBD1. This CDR3 contains 13 residues. The V gene's germline CDR1 is WSHSY and CDR2 SAAADI. V lost 2 bases, J lost 10 bases, and 5 bases stayed unmatched. This CDR3 is CASSETGQGDYTF. CDR3 bases: TGCGCCAGCAGTGAGACGGGACAGGGTGACTACACCTTC.

The chain recombines TRBV28 with TRBJ1-5; D uncertain. Germline V gene lookup returns CDR1 MDHEN and CDR2 SYDVKM. The length of the CDR3 is 13 residues. V was clipped by 3 bases and J by 5 bases, with 8 bases between them. In DNA form, the CDR3 reads TGTGCCAGCAGTTTGCCCTCAGATCAGCCCCAGCATTTT. Its protein is CASSLPSDQPQHF.

Comment on this clone: One end of the junction varies from germline; a read error may be responsible. This chain connects TRBV7-7 to TRBJ2-2; perhaps TRBD1 as D (5 bases). The V gene's germline CDR1 is SSHAT and CDR2 FNYEAQ (reference sequence). The CDR3 consists of 15 residues. The DNA of the CDR3 is TGTGCTAGCAGCCTGGACACCTCGAACACCGGGGAGCTGTTTTTT. This translates into CASSLDTSNTGELFF.

V usage is TRBV4-1 and J usage is TRBJ2-5; D is uncertain. V lost 6 bases to trimming and J lost 1 base, with 15 bases between them. The CDR3 has 15 residues. Germline V gene lookup returns CDR1 MGHRA and CDR2 YSYEKL. CDR3 region: CASSPSWALQETQYF. Written as DNA, the CDR3 is TGCGCCAGCAGTCCCAGCTGGGCTCTCCAAGAGACCCAGTACTTC.

A note on this clone: Additional DNA sequences in this sample encode the identical CDR3. The J gene is TRBJ2-3, the V gene TRBV27; TRBD2 aligns across 9 bases. Germline assignment: CDR1 MNHEY and CDR2 SMNVEV (reference sequence). Trimming took 5 bases from V and 2 from J; bases not matched to a gene: 5. This CDR3 is built from 15 residues. DNA of the CDR3: TGTGCCAGCAGTCCCCTAGCGGGGTCCACAGATACGCAGTATTTT. Translated: CASSPLAGSTDTQYF.

The chain joins TRBV7-6 to TRBJ2-5; tentative D call: TRBD2 (6 bases). Trimming stripped 1 base from V and 3 bases from J, with 12 bases between. Per germline, CDR1 SGHVS and CDR2 FNYEAQ. CDR3 length: 15 residues. In DNA, the CDR3 is TGTGCCAGCAGCTTAGGTGGGGGGACCGAAGAGACCCAGTACTTC. It is translated as CASSLGGGTEETQYF.

The genes are TRBV6-1 and TRBJ1-5, with D maybe TRBD1 (6 bases). The length of the CDR3 is 14 residues. Trimming left V 2 bases short and J 7 bases short, with 12 bases between. The germline CDR1 and CDR2 sequences are MNHNS and SASEGT. CDR3 nucleotide sequence: TGTGCCAGCAGTGAAATAGGACAGAGACAGCCCCAGCATTTT. Its protein product is CASSEIGQRQPQHF.

The CDR3 region has the DNA TGTGCCAGCAGCTTAGGTATAGCGGGAGGATACGAGCAGTACTTC. Encoded protein: CASSLGIAGGYEQYF. The rearrangement joins TRBV7-2 to TRBJ2-7; 10 bases map to TRBD2. Germline loops: CDR1 SGHTA, CDR2 FQGNSA. The V and J ends lost 1 base and 4 bases, in that order; junction bases with no gene match: 4. The CDR3 is made up of 15 amino acids. Based on the CDR3 plus reference TRBV7-2 and TRBJ2-7, the full variable domain is GAGVSQSPSNKVTEKGKDVELRCDPISGHTALYWYRQSLGQGLEFLIYFQGNSAPDKSGLPSDRFSAERTGGSVSTLTIQRTQQEDSAVYLCASSLGIAGGYEQYFGPGTRLTVT.

The chain recombines TRBV5-1 with TRBJ1-4, with D perhaps matching TRBD1 (6 bases). Trimming removed 3 bases from V and 8 bases from J, with 20 bases in between. This CDR3 has 16 residues. Germline V gene data show CDR1 as SGHRS and CDR2 as YFSETQ. DNA of the CDR3: TGCGCCAGCAGCTGGCGTGTAGGGGGTTTATACGAAAAACTGTTTTTT. It codes for CASSWRVGGLYEKLFF.

The chain links TRBV5-6 to TRBJ2-3, with D possibly being TRBD2 (6 bases). The CDR3 has 15 amino acids. Trimming shortened V by 3 bases and J by 2 bases, and 13 bases separated the two germline ends. Germline V gene data show CDR1 as SGHDT and CDR2 as YYEEEE. Here the CDR3 DNA reads TGTGCCAGCAGCTCTAAGCGGGCGTACACAGATACGCAGTATTTT. Translated: CASSSKRAYTDTQYF.

The chain has TRBV6-1 and TRBJ2-2; TRBD2 is a possible D gene (6 bases). Deletions cut 7 bases from V and 0 bases from J, with 12 bases between. Germline lookup yields CDR1 MNHNS and CDR2 SASEGT. The CDR3 loop spans 15 amino acids. CDR3 DNA: TGTGCCAGCATAGAGGCGGGAACGAACACCGGGGAGCTGTTTTTT. Encoded protein: CASIEAGTNTGELFF.

This chain joins TRBV29-1 and TRBJ2-1, with a possible D match to TRBD1 (6 bases). The CDR3 loop spans 12 amino acids. V was cut by 5 bases and J by 7 bases, with 12 bases left in between. Germline CDR1 and CDR2: SQVTM and ANQGSEA. DNA of the CDR3: TGCAGCGTTCACAGGGTGATGAATGAGCAGTTCTTC. It translates to CSVHRVMNEQFF.

CDR3 DNA sequence: TGTGCCAGCAGTTTAGCAGGGGCTAGTGGAAACACCATATATTTT. Translated: CASSLAGASGNTIYF. This chain joins TRBV27 and TRBJ1-3, with D perhaps TRBD1 (6 bases). This CDR3 is built from 15 residues. Germline CDR1 and CDR2: MNHEY and SMNVEV (reference sequence). V lost 2 bases and J lost 3, with 11 bases in between.

This chain joins TRBV19 and TRBJ2-1; the match to TRBD2 covers 10 bases. Germline CDR1 and CDR2: LNHDA and SQIVND (reference sequence). Unmatched junction bases numbered 13, after V lost 7 bases and J lost 4 bases. The CDR3 consists of 17 residues. CDR3 sequence (DNA): TGTGCCAGTACCATAAGTTCCGGGACTAGCGCTTACAATGAGCAGTTCTTC. Translation gives CASTISSGTSAYNEQFF.

This chain joins TRBV10-1 and TRBJ1-3; 9 bases align to TRBD1. CDR1 and CDR2 (germline): WNHNN, SYGVQD (reference sequence). The CDR3 is 16 amino acids. V lost 5 bases, J lost 2 bases, and 7 bases stayed unmatched. CDR3 in DNA: TGCGCCAGCAGTCCCGGGACAGGGAAGGCTGGAAACACCATATATTTT. Translated: CASSPGTGKAGNTIYF.

The chain has TRBV27 and TRBJ1-1; D gene ambiguous. Germline V CDR1 and CDR2: MNHEY, SMNVEV (reference sequence). The CDR3 spans 15 residues. Trimming took off 1 base at V and 0 bases at J, with 9 bases between the two ends. The CDR3 nucleotides are TGTGCCAGCAGTTTATTTTCAGGAATGAACACTGAAGCTTTCTTT. Protein sequence: CASSLFSGMNTEAFF.

V gene TRBV11-3 combines with J gene TRBJ2-7, with 8 bases that match TRBD2. The trim removed 5 bases at V and 3 bases at J, leaving 6 bases unmatched. The CDR3 contains 14 residues. From germline, CDR1 is SGHNT and CDR2 YENEEA. The CDR3 sequence: CASSLSGNGYEQYF. CDR3 DNA sequence: TGTGCCAGCAGCCTTAGCGGGAACGGCTACGAGCAGTACTTC.